The present entry profiles one T cell receptor (beta chain) with its context. Sequencing of TCR-alpha and TCR-beta chains was unpaired. Generated by immunoSEQ multiplex PCR, the TCRdb table keeps only in-frame clones and is missing some. The table includes approximately 58,000 clones, approximately 86% detected once. This entry is derived from a study of T cells in tuberculosis. J lost 4 bases, V lost 0 bases, and 5 bases had no gene match. The germline CDR1 and CDR2 sequences are GTSNPN and SVGIG (reference sequence). CDR3 length: 14 amino acids. Findings and limits, study-wide: The stringent gate may have excluded weak CD1B-GMM tetramer binders.

Sorting used thawed, overnight-rested PBMC stained with anti-CD3, a viability dye and GMM-loaded CD1B tetramer. The CD1B tetramers carried C32 glucose monomycolate purified from Rhodococcus equi. Tetramer-sorted PBMC had been CD14 monocyte-depleted before freezing. Each donor contributed roughly 91,000 sorted tetramer-negative cells. Sequences were obtained from CD1b-GMM tetramer-negative cells sorted from PBMCs. The genes are TRBV30 and TRBJ2-7; 8 bases match TRBD2. The sequence was obtained from an adult woman with latent tuberculosis. This chain's CDR3 is CAWSVTSGSYEQYF. Written as DNA, the CDR3 is TGTGCCTGGAGTGTAACTAGCGGAAGTTACGAGCAGTACTTC.